Listed here are 24 T cell receptor beta chains from one sample, sequenced in a study of blood T cell repertoires in COVID-19. Using immunoSEQ multiplex PCR, the repertoire was profiled, and TCRdb retains in-frame clones only, with some absent. This table has 130,000 to 150,000 clones, roughly 80% appearing once. The specimen sequenced was PBMCs or T cells enriched from blood (not recorded which). Receptors were obtained from a man aged 45-60 years who had recovered from COVID-19.

In this sample, this clone turned up a few times. J is TRBJ1-4 and V is TRBV6-1; possible D gene TRBD1, 6 bases. CDR1 is MNHNS and CDR2 is SASEGT in the germline V gene. The CDR3 has 14 residues. V lost 3 bases and J lost 4, with 9 bases in between. CDR3 DNA: TGTGCCAGCAGTGAGTCACAGGGTAATGAAAAACTGTTTTTT. It codes for CASSESQGNEKLFF.

The CDR3 region is CASSRGTGSQETQYF. The CDR3, as DNA: TGTGCCAGCAGTCGAGGGACAGGGTCCCAAGAGACCCAGTACTTC. This chain joins TRBV6-2 or TRBV6-3 and TRBJ2-5; 9 positions match TRBD1. The CDR3 loop spans 15 amino acids. The V and J ends lost 5 bases and 1 base, in that order; junction bases with no gene match: 5. The germline CDR1 and CDR2 sequences are MNHEY and SVGEGT.

The V call is TRBV12-5, the J call TRBJ2-5; the match to TRBD1 covers 8 bases. This CDR3 is 13 amino acids long. The germline CDR1 and CDR2 sequences are LGHNT and FRNRAP. V dropped 5 bases and J dropped 5; count of bases not matched to a gene: 4. The CDR3 sequence: CASGPQGAETQYF. The CDR3 bases are TGTGCTAGTGGTCCCCAGGGGGCGGAGACCCAGTACTTC.

The chain has TRBV28 and TRBJ1-5, with D perhaps matching TRBD1 (5 bases). Trimming took 7 bases from V and 2 from J, leaving 18 bases between them. The CDR3 totals 16 residues. Germline V gene data show CDR1 as MDHEN and CDR2 as SYDVKM. The CDR3 region is CASTSVGGFGNQPQHF. The CDR3 region has the DNA TGTGCCAGCACCTCCGTGGGGGGTTTTGGCAATCAGCCCCAGCATTTT. Together with reference TRBV28 and TRBJ1-5, the CDR3 gives the full variable domain: DVKVTQSSRYLVKRTGEKVFLECVQDMDHENMFWYRQDPGLGLRLIYFSYDVKMKEKGDIPEGYSVSREKKERFSLILESASTNQTSMYLCASTSVGGFGNQPQHFGDGTRLSIL.

V usage is TRBV5-4 and J usage is TRBJ1-1, with D tentatively TRBD1 (5 bases). With 6 bases removed from V and 1 base from J, the gap between germline ends came to 13 bases. CDR1 is SGHNT, CDR2 YYREEE, per germline (reference sequence). The CDR3 spans 14 residues. CDR3 in amino acids: CASTLDSKNTEAFF. For the CDR3, the DNA is TGTGCCAGCACCTTAGACAGCAAGAACACTGAAGCTTTCTTT.

This chain links TRBV11-3 with TRBJ2-2; TRBD2 agrees at 9 bases. V lost 1 base to trimming and J lost 1 base; unmatched junction nucleotides: 10. CDR1 is SGHNT and CDR2 is YENEEA in the germline V gene. The CDR3 runs to 19 residues. CDR3 residues: CASSLGRWASGENTGELFF. CDR3 coding DNA: TGTGCCAGCAGCTTAGGTCGGTGGGCTAGCGGGGAGAACACCGGGGAGCTGTTTTTT. Filled out from reference TRBV11-3 and TRBJ2-2, the complete variable domain reads EAGVVQSPRYKIIEKKQPVAFWCNPISGHNTLYWYLQNLGQGPELLIRYENEEAVDDSQLPKDRFSAERLKGVDSTLKIQPAELGDSAVYLCASSLGRWASGENTGELFFGEGSRLTVL.

J is TRBJ1-1 and V is TRBV29-1; no firm D call. V dropped 8 bases and J dropped 1 base, with 11 bases sitting between them. Germline V gene data show CDR1 as SQVTM and CDR2 as ANQGSEA. There are 12 residues in the CDR3. CDR3 nucleotide sequence: TGCAGCTTTACCTACGGGAACACTGAAGCTTTCTTT. This sequence encodes CSFTYGNTEAFF.

The chain uses TRBV29-1 and TRBJ2-7, with D possibly TRBD1 on 6 matching bases. Germline loops: CDR1 SQVTM, CDR2 ANQGSEA. The length of the CDR3 is 13 residues. Trimming pared 3 bases from V and 0 bases from J, leaving 9 bases between. The CDR3 is CSVDTGSSYEQYF. The CDR3 region has the DNA TGCAGCGTTGATACAGGGTCCTCCTACGAGCAGTACTTC.

A word on this clone: Within the sample, other DNA sequences also encode this same CDR3. The genes are TRBV27 and TRBJ1-1, with D uncertain. With 3 bases removed from V and 0 bases from J, the gap between germline ends came to 5 bases. The germline CDR1 and CDR2 sequences are MNHEY and SMNVEV (reference sequence). CDR3 length: 13 residues. CDR3 sequence: CASSFSVNTEAFF. In nucleotides, the CDR3 is TGTGCCAGCAGTTTTTCTGTGAACACTGAAGCTTTCTTT.

The chain joins TRBV27 to TRBJ1-2, with 9 nucleotides matching TRBD1. Trimming took 5 bases from V and 8 from J; bases not matched to a gene: 21. Germline CDR1 MNHEY, CDR2 SMNVEV (reference sequence). The CDR3 runs 18 residues. The CDR3 here is CASSARDTGTGLADGYTF. Written as DNA, the CDR3 is TGTGCCAGCAGTGCACGAGACACAGGGACAGGGCTGGCCGACGGCTACACCTTC.

The rearrangement joins TRBV2 to TRBJ2-7; TRBD1 aligns across 8 bases. Germline V gene sequence: CDR1 SNHLY, CDR2 FYNNEI. V lost 1 base, J lost 12 bases, and 20 bases stayed unmatched. This CDR3 contains 17 residues. CDR3 amino acids: CASSEEGAGGGWKGPYF. For the CDR3, the DNA is TGTGCCAGCAGTGAAGAGGGGGCAGGGGGCGGTTGGAAGGGTCCGTACTTC. The full variable domain, completed using reference TRBV2 and TRBJ2-7, is EPEVTQTPSHQVTQMGQEVILRCVPISNHLYFYWYRQILGQKVEFLVSFYNNEISEKSEIFDDQFSVERPDGSNFTLKIRSTKLEDSAMYFCASSEEGAGGGWKGPYFGPGTRLTVT.

V gene TRBV4-1 combines with J gene TRBJ2-3; 8 nucleotides align to TRBD2. There are 15 residues in the CDR3. Germline V CDR1 and CDR2: MGHRA, YSYEKL. Trimming at V came to 6 bases and at J to 0 bases, leaving 5 bases not matched to a gene. This CDR3 is CASSYSGGSTDTQYF. CDR3 DNA: TGCGCCAGCAGTTACAGCGGGGGTAGCACAGATACGCAGTATTTT.

This chain links TRBV25-1 with TRBJ1-6; D gene ambiguous. CDR1 and CDR2 from the germline V gene are MGHDK and SYGVNS. The length of the CDR3 is 16 residues. Trimming pared 0 bases from V and 5 bases from J, leaving 11 bases between. CDR3 bases: TGTGCCAGCAGTGAATATGCGCAGGCGAATAATTCACCCCTCCACTTT. This gives the protein CASSEYAQANNSPLHF.

V usage is TRBV6-2 or TRBV6-3 and J usage is TRBJ2-5; D gene unclear. CDR1 and CDR2 (germline): MNHEY, SVGEGT. This CDR3 comprises 13 residues. The germline V and J ends were trimmed by 5 bases and 5 bases, with 12 bases remaining between them. The CDR3 sequence is CASSLYRVETQYF. The DNA for the CDR3 is TGTGCCAGCAGTCTTTATCGGGTGGAGACCCAGTACTTC.

The chain carries TRBV3-1 (or the pseudogene TRBV3-2) and TRBJ2-5; 7 positions agree with TRBD1. CDR1 and CDR2 from the germline V gene are LGHDT and YNNKEL (reference sequence). Trimming cost V 0 bases and J 5 bases; bases outside gene matches: 21. The CDR3 is made up of 20 amino acids. The CDR3 loop reads CASSQDIWSAGGCSGETQYF. The DNA for the CDR3 is TGTGCCAGCAGCCAAGATATCTGGTCTGCAGGGGGTTGTTCAGGGGAGACCCAGTACTTC.

This clone appeared a few times. The V call is TRBV10-3, the J call TRBJ2-7; 14 bases map to TRBD2. There are 15 residues in the CDR3. V was pared by 10 bases and J by 7 bases, with 12 bases of the junction left unmatched. CDR1 is ENHRY, CDR2 SYGVKD, per germline. CDR3 sequence: CASKGLAGESGEQYF. CDR3 DNA sequence: TGTGCCAGCAAGGGACTAGCGGGGGAATCGGGAGAGCAGTACTTC.

This clone was counted a single time. CDR3 region: CASSYGTSYPAFF. The DNA for the CDR3 is TGTGCCAGCAGTTACGGGACATCGTATCCAGCTTTCTTT. The V call is TRBV6-2 or TRBV6-3, the J call TRBJ1-1; the D gene is possibly TRBD1 (6 bases). Germline V gives CDR1 MNHEY, CDR2 SVGEGT. The CDR3 loop spans 13 amino acids. The V and J ends lost 2 bases and 10 bases respectively, with 14 bases between them.

The chain links TRBV5-8 to TRBJ2-2; tentatively, D is TRBD1 (5 bases). The germline CDR1 and CDR2 sequences are SGHTS and YDEGEE. Between the trimmed V and J ends, which lost 4 bases and 6 bases, there was a span of 16 bases. The CDR3 contains 15 residues. The CDR3 coding sequence is TGTGCCAGCAGCCACAGGACCTTGCACCCCGGGGAGCTGTTTTTT. Translation: CASSHRTLHPGELFF.

Only a few counts were recorded for this clone. V and J are TRBV5-4 and TRBJ2-7; 12 nucleotides line up with TRBD2. CDR1 and CDR2 (germline): SGHNT, YYREEE (reference sequence). V lost 1 base, J lost 5 bases, and 4 bases stayed unmatched. This CDR3 region has 15 residues. CDR3 amino acids: CASSLRTSGAHEQYF. CDR3 nucleotide sequence: TGTGCCAGCAGCTTGAGGACTAGCGGGGCCCACGAGCAGTACTTC.

J is TRBJ2-7 and V is TRBV5-1, with 7 bases that match TRBD1. Germline values: CDR1 SGHRS, CDR2 YFSETQ. Germline trimming cut 0 bases from V and 3 bases from J; bases unmatched to any gene: 6. This CDR3 is built from 15 residues. The CDR3 reads CASSLGNRDSYEQYF. The DNA for the CDR3 is TGCGCCAGCAGCTTGGGGAACCGGGACAGCTACGAGCAGTACTTC. The variable domain in full, completed from reference TRBV5-1 and TRBJ2-7, reads KAGVTQTPRYLIKTRGQQVTLSCSPISGHRSVSWYQQTPGQGLQFLFEYFSETQRNKGNFPGRFSGRQFSNSRSEMNVSTLELGDSALYLCASSLGNRDSYEQYFGPGTRLTVT.

V gene TRBV7-8 combines with J gene TRBJ1-5, with TRBD1 as a possible D gene (5 bases). The CDR3 is 15 residues long. Germline assignment: CDR1 SGHVS and CDR2 FQNEAQ. The ends were cut back, 5 bases at V and 0 bases at J, with 11 bases in the middle. CDR3 DNA sequence: TGTGCCAGCAGCACAGACAGAAATAGCAATCAGCCCCAGCATTTT. Its translation is CASSTDRNSNQPQHF.

The chain links TRBV10-3 to TRBJ2-7; TRBD2 matches 8 bases. The length of the CDR3 is 14 residues. Germline CDR1 and CDR2: ENHRY and SYGVKD. V shed 6 bases, J shed 2 bases, and the junction held 6 bases outside the gene matches. Here the CDR3 reads CAISFSGETYEQYF. CDR3 coding DNA: TGTGCCATCAGCTTTAGCGGGGAGACCTACGAGCAGTACTTC.

The rearrangement links TRBV4-1 to TRBJ2-1; D not certain. The V gene's germline CDR1 is MGHRA and CDR2 YSYEKL. V lost 2 bases, J lost 0 bases, and 11 bases lay in between. CDR3 length equals 16 residues. CDR3 coding DNA: TGCGCCAGCAGCCAACCTCTAAGGAGCTCCTACAATGAGCAGTTCTTC. Amino acid sequence: CASSQPLRSSYNEQFF.

This chain connects TRBV2 to TRBJ2-7; tentatively, D is TRBD1 (5 bases). From germline, CDR1 is SNHLY and CDR2 FYNNEI. The length of the CDR3 is 13 residues. Trimming cost V 3 bases and J 4 bases, with 10 bases left between them. CDR3: CASSDWGEYEQYF. The CDR3 nucleotides are TGTGCCAGCAGTGACTGGGGCGAGTACGAGCAGTACTTC.